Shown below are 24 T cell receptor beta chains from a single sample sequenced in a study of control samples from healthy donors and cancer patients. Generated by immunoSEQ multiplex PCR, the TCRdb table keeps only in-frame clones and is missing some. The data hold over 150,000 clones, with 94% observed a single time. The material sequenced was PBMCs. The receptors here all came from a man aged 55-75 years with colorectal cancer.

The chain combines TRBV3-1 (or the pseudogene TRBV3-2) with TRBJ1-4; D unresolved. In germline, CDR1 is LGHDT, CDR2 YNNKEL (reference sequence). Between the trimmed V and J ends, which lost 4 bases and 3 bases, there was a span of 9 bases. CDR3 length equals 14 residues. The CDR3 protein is CASSPQSPNEKLFF. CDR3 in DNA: TGTGCCAGCAGCCCGCAGAGTCCTAATGAAAAACTGTTTTTT.

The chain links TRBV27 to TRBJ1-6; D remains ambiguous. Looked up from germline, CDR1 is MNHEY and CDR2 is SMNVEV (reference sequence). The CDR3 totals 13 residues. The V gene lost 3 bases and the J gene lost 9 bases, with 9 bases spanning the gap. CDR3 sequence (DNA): TGTGCCAGCAGTTTTAGGTCAGGTTCACCCCTCCACTTT. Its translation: CASSFRSGSPLHF.

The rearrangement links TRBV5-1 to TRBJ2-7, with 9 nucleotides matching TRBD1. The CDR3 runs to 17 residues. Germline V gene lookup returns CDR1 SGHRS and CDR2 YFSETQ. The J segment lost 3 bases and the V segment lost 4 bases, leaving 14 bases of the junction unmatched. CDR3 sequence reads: CASSRKGDRVGVYEQYF. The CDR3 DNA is TGCGCCAGCAGCCGCAAGGGGGACAGGGTAGGGGTCTACGAGCAGTACTTC.

CDR3 loop: CASSFGGMGEKLFF. CDR3 DNA: TGTGCCAGCAGCTTCGGGGGGATGGGTGAAAAACTGTTTTTT. The rearrangement joins TRBV7-9 to TRBJ1-4; the D gene is possibly TRBD1 (5 bases). Germline V gives CDR1 SEHNR, CDR2 FQNEAQ (reference sequence). This CDR3 is built from 14 residues. The V end lost 3 bases, the J end lost 7 bases, and 12 bases lay between the germline ends.

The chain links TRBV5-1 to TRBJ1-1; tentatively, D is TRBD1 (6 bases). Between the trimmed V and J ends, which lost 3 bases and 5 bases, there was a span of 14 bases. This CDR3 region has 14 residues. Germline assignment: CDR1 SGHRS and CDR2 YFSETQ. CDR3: CASSSGTTGTEAFF. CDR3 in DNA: TGCGCCAGCAGCTCCGGGACAACTGGGACTGAAGCTTTCTTT.

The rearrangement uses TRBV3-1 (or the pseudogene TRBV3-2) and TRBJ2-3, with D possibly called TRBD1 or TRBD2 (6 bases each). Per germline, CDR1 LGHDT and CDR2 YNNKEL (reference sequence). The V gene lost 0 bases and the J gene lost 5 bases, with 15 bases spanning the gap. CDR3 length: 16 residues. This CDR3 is CASSQEVEGGLDTQYF. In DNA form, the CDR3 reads TGTGCCAGCAGCCAAGAAGTCGAGGGGGGTTTAGATACGCAGTATTTT.

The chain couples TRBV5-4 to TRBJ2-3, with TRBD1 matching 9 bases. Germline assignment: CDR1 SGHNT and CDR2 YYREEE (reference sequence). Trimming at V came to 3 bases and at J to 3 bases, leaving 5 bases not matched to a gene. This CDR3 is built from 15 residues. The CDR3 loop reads CASSWGQGGTDTQYF. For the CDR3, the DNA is TGTGCCAGCAGCTGGGGACAGGGAGGGACAGATACGCAGTATTTT.

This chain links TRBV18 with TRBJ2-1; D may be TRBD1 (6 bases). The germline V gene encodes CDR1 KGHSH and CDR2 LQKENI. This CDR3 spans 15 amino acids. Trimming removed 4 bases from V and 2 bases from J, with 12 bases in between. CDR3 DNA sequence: TGTGCCAGCTCACAAAACGGACAGACCTACAATGAGCAGTTCTTC. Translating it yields CASSQNGQTYNEQFF.

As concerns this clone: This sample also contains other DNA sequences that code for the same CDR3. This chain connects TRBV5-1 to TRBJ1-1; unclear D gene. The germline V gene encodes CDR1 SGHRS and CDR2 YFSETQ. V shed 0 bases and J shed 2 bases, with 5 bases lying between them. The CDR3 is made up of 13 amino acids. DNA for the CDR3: TGCGCCAGCAGCTTGGCAGGCAACACTGAAGCTTTCTTT. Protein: CASSLAGNTEAFF.

This CDR3 is CASSQGGGPQETQYF. The CDR3 coding sequence is TGTGCCAGCAGTCAGGGCGGGGGCCCCCAAGAGACCCAGTACTTC. The chain combines TRBV2 with TRBJ2-5; a weak D match, TRBD2 (7 bases). The CDR3 has 15 residues. Germline V gene lookup returns CDR1 SNHLY and CDR2 FYNNEI. The V gene lost 5 bases and the J gene lost 1 base, with 14 bases spanning the gap.

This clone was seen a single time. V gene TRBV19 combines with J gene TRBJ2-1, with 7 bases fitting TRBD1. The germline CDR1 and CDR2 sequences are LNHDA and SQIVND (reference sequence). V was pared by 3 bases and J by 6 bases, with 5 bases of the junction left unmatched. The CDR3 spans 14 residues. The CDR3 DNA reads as TGTGCCAGTAGTATTCAGGGGGTTCCCAATGAGCAGTTCTTC. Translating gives CASSIQGVPNEQFF. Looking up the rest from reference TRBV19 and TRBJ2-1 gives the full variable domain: DGGITQSPKYLFRKEGQNVTLSCEQNLNHDAMYWYRQDPGQGLRLIYYSQIVNDFQKGDIAEGYSVSREKKESFPLTVTSAQKNPTAFYLCASSIQGVPNEQFFGPGTRLTVL.

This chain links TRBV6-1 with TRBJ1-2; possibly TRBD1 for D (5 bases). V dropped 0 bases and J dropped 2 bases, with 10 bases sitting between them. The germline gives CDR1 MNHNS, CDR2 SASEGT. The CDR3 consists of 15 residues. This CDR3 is CASSEAWGVNYGYTF. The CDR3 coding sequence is TGTGCCAGCAGTGAAGCATGGGGGGTCAACTATGGCTACACCTTC.

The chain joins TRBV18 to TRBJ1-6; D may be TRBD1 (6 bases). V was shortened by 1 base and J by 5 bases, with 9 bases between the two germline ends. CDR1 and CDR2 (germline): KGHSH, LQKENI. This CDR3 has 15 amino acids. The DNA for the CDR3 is TGTGCCAGCTCACCACGGCCAGGGGATAATTCACCCCTCCACTTT. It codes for CASSPRPGDNSPLHF.

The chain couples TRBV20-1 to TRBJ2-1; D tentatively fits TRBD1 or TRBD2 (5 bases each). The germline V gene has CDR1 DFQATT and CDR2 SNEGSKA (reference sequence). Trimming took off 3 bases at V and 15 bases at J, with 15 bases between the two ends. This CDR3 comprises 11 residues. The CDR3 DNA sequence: TGCAGTGCTAGGGGCCGGGACGGCGCGTTCTTC. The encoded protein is CSARGRDGAFF.

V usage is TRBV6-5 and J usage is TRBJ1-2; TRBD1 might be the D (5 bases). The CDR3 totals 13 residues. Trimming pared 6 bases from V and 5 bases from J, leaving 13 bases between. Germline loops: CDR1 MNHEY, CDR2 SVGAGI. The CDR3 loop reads CASSTGGLYGYTF. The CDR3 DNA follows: TGTGCCAGCAGCACGGGGGGGTTATATGGCTACACCTTC.

Here the CDR3 DNA reads TGTGCCAGCAGCCGGTCCTCGACAGTGATTGGAGAGACCCAGTACTTC. Its protein product is CASSRSSTVIGETQYF. This chain joins TRBV3-1 (or the pseudogene TRBV3-2) and TRBJ2-5; a weak D match, TRBD1 (5 bases). V was cut by 4 bases and J by 4 bases, with 19 bases left in between. CDR1 and CDR2 (germline): LGHDT, YNNKEL (reference sequence). This CDR3 contains 16 residues.

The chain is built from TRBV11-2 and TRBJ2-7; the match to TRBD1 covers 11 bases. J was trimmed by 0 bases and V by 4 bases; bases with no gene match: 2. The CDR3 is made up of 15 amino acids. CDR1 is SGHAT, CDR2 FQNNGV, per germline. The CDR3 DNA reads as TGTGCCAGCAGCTACGGGACAGGGGGCTCCTACGAGCAGTACTTC. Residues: CASSYGTGGSYEQYF.

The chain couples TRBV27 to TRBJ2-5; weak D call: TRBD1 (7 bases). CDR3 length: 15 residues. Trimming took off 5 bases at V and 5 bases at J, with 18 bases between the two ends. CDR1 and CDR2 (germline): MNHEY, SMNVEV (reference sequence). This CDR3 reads CASSPGGGRVETQYF. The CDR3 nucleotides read TGTGCCAGCAGTCCCGGAGGGGGCCGCGTCGAGACCCAGTACTTC.

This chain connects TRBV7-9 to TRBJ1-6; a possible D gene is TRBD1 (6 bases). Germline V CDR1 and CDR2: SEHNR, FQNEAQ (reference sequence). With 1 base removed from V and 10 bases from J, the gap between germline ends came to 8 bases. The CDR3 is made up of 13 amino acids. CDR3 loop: CASSLGQGSPLHF. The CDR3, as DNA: TGTGCCAGCAGCTTAGGGCAGGGGTCACCCCTCCACTTT.

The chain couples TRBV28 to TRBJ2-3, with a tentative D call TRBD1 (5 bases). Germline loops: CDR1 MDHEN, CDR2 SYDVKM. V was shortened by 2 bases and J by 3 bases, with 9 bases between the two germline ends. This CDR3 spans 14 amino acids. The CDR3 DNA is TGTGCCAGCAGTTTAGGGCAGGGAACAGATACGCAGTATTTT. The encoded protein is CASSLGQGTDTQYF.

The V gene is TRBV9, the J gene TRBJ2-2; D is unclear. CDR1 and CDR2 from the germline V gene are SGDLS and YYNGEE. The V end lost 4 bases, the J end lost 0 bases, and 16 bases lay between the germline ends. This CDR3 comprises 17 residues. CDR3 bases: TGTGCCAGCAGCCCCTTCCTTCTGGGATCGAACACCGGGGAGCTGTTTTTT. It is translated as CASSPFLLGSNTGELFF.

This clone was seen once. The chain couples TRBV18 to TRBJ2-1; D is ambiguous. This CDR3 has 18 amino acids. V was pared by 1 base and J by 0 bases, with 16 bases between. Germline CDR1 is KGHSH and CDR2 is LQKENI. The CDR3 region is CASSPLYRAISSYNEQFF. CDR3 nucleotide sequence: TGTGCCAGCTCACCACTTTATAGGGCCATCAGCTCCTACAATGAGCAGTTCTTC.

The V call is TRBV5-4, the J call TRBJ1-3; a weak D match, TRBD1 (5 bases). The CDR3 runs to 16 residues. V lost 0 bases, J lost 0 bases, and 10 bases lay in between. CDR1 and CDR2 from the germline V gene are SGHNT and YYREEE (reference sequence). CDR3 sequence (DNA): TGTGCCAGCAGCTTGGGGGGCGCTTTCTCTGGAAACACCATATATTTT. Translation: CASSLGGAFSGNTIYF.

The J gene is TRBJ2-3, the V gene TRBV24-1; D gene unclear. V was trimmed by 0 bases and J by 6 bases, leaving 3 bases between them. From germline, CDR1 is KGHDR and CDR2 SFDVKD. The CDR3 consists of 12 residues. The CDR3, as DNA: TGTGCCACCAGTGATTTGAAGGATACGCAGTATTTT. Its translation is CATSDLKDTQYF.